Listed here is a single TCR beta chain. CDR3 size: 16 residues. The V gene's germline CDR1 is SGHDT and CDR2 YYEEEE. The V gene end was trimmed by 2 bases and the J gene end by 4 bases; junction bases not matched to a gene: 7. Through a sample-barcoded 5' primer and a J-beta primer mix, a second PCR was run for about 6 to 11 cycles. TCRdb called the 5' RACE reads again in MiXCR, with one record for every CDR3 protein. Here the sample spans about 800,000 distinct CDR3 sequences, roughly 60% being singletons. The data stem from a study of blood T cells in healthy people across ages. Sequenced: blood. The clonotype originates from a man aged 25-45 years in good health. V gene TRBV5-6 combines with J gene TRBJ2-3, with TRBD1 matching 10 bases. The CDR3 region has the DNA TGTGCCAGCAGCTTCTCGGGACAGGGGCGCTCAGATACGCAGTATTTT. Its translation: CASSFSGQGRSDTQYF.